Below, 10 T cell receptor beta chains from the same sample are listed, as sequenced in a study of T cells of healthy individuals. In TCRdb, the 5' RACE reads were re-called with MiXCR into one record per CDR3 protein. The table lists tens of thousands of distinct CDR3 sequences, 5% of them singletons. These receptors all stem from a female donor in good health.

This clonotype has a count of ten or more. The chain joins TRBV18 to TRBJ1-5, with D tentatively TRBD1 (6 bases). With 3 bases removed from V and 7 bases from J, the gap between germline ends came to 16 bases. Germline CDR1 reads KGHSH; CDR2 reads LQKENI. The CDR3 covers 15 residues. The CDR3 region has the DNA TGTGCCAGCTCACCGGGACACGGGATGGAACAGCCCCAGCATTTT. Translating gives CASSPGHGMEQPQHF.

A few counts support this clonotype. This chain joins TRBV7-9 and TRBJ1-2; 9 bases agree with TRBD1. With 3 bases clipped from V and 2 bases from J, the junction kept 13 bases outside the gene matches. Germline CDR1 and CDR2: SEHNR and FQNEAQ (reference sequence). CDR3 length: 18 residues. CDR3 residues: CASSFVGTGIIKNYGYTF. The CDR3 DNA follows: TGTGCCAGCAGCTTCGTAGGGACAGGGATAATTAAAAACTATGGCTACACCTTC. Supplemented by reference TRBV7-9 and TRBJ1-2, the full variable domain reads DTGVSQNPRHKITKRGQNVTFRCDPISEHNRLYWYRQTLGQGPEFLTYFQNEAQLEKSRLLSDRFSAERPKGSFSTLEIQRTEQGDSAMYLCASSFVGTGIIKNYGYTFGSGTRLTVV.

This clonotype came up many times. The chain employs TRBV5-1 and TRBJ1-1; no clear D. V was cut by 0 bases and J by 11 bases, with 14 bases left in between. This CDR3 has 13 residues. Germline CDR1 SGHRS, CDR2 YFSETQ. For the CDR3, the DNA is TGCGCCAGCAGCTTGGCACCCGAACAAGAGGCTTTCTTT. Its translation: CASSLAPEQEAFF.

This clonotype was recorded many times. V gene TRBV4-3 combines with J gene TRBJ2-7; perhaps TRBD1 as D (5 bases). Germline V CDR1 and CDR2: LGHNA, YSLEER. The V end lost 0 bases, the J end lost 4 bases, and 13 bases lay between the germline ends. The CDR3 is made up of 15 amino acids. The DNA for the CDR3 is TGCGCCAGCAGCCAAGATCGAGACAGATTATACGAGCAGTACTTC. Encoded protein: CASSQDRDRLYEQYF.

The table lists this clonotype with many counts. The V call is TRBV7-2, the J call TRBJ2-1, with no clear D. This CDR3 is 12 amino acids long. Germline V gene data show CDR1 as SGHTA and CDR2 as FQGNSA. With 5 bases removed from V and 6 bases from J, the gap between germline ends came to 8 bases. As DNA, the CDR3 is TGTGCCAGCAGCCGCAACACCAATGAGCAGTTCTTC. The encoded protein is CASSRNTNEQFF. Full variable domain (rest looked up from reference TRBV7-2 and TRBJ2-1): GAGVSQSPSNKVTEKGKDVELRCDPISGHTALYWYRQSLGQGLEFLIYFQGNSAPDKSGLPSDRFSAERTGGSVSTLTIQRTQQEDSAVYLCASSRNTNEQFFGPGTRLTVL.

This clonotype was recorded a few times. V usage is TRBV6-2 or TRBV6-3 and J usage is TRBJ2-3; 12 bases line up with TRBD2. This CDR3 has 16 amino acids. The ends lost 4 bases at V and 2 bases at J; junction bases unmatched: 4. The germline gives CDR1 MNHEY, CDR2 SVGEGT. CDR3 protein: CASSSGLAGPTDTQYF. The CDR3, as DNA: TGTGCCAGCAGTTCTGGACTAGCGGGACCCACAGATACGCAGTATTTT.

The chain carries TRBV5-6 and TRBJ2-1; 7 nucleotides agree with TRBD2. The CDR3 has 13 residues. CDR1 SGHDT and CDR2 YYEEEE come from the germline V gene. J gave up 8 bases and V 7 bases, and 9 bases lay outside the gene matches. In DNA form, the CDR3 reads TGTGCCAGCCACCCTGGGCGGGAGTATGAGCAGTTCTTC. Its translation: CASHPGREYEQFF. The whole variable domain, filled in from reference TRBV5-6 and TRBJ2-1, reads DAGVTQSPTHLIKTRGQQVTLRCSPKSGHDTVSWYQQALGQGPQFIFQYYEEEERQRGNFPDRFSGHQFPNYSSELNVNALLLGDSALYLCASHPGREYEQFFGPGTRLTVL.

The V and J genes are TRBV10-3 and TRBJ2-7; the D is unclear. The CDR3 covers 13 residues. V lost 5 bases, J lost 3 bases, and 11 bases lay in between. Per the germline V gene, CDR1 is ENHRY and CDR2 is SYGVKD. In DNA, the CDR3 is TGTGCCATCAGTTCCGGGCCAGACTACGAGCAGTACTTC. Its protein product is CAISSGPDYEQYF.

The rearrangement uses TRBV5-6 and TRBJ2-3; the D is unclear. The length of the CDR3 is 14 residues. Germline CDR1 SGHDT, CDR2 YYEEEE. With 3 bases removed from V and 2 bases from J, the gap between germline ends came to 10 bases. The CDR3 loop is CASSSPYPTDTQYF. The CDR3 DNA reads TGTGCCAGCAGCTCCCCATATCCCACAGATACGCAGTATTTT. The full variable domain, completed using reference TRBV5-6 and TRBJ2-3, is DAGVTQSPTHLIKTRGQQVTLRCSPKSGHDTVSWYQQALGQGPQFIFQYYEEEERQRGNFPDRFSGHQFPNYSSELNVNALLLGDSALYLCASSSPYPTDTQYFGPGTRLTVL.

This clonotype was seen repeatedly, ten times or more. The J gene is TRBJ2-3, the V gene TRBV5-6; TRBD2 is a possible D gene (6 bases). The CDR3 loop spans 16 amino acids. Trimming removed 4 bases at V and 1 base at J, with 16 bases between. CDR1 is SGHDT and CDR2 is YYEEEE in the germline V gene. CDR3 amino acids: CASSGDSARGTDTQYF. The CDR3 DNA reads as TGTGCCAGCAGCGGGGACTCTGCTCGGGGCACAGATACGCAGTATTTT.